This T cell receptor beta chain is from a study of cytomegalovirus exposure and HLA in healthy donors (dated by TCRdb to 2016 to 2017). The study in broad terms: The 670 or so repertoires of the first cohort and the 110 or so validation repertoires were produced on the same platform, according to a later analysis. To predict cytomegalovirus infection status, the study combined high-throughput TCR immunosequencing, statistical association of individual TCRs with disease status, and machine learning. In addition to the first cohort of 666 subjects, a separate validation cohort of some 120 different subjects was used. The aim of the study was to test whether cataloging public T cell receptors could identify signatures of past pathogen exposure. Paper-wide results and their limitations: All 120 or so repertoires were used to score co-occurrence in the validation cohort in a later analysis, because that analysis had no HLA typing for the cohort. Most TCR sequences were seen in very few donors, while some public TCRs were found in many individuals. In vitro tests confirmed that a few of the cytomegalovirus-associated TCR beta chains recognize cytomegalovirus antigens. Subsequent analysis determined that TCRs grouped into clusters in the first cohort also showed a tendency toward co-occurrence across the roughly 120 validation repertoires, and 94% of cluster scores exceeded 0. The classifier was reported to diagnose cytomegalovirus status with high specificity and sensitivity in both the original cohort and the validation cohort. In the study, approximately 150 TCR beta chains were listed as associated with cytomegalovirus. According to the authors, the approach could potentially be generalized to other disease states and immunological phenotypes.

Donors formed part of the validation cohort, which comprised about 130 subjects and was distinct from the first cohort of 550 to 850 subjects. CDR3 length: 17 amino acids, cysteine to phenylalanine. The entry retains the CDR3 DNA only, 51 bases that are in frame from base 1. V is pared back by 3 bases and J by 0 bases, with 12 bases lying between the germline termini. The germline V gene (reference sequence) yields LNHDA for CDR1 and SQIVND for CDR2. Remarks on this clone: There is no known antigen for this receptor. No base qualities exist here, and no much larger clone lies one base off it.

Receptors were amplified or captured by the immunoSEQ multiplex PCR assay. Per the authors' processing: To diagnose cytomegalovirus status from the catalog of TCR beta chain sequences, a statistical classification framework was built. TCRdb holds this immuneACCESS table with in-frame rearrangements only. Some clones are missing; in checked studies, unresolved V genes explain under half, and the rest has no known cause. V, J and clone size were drawn from that table, and D and trimming were deduced from the DNA. A total of more than 150,000 clones appear in this sample, more than 75% of them only once. In total, the top ten clones hold almost 3% of the sample.

The sample comprised PBMCs. The V and J genes are TRBV19 and TRBJ2-6; the D gene cannot be named for sure. The clonotype comes from a man between 18 and 29 years old in good health and CMV-seronegative. CDR3 loop: CASSITPGYSGANVLTF. The nucleotide sequence reads as follows: TGTGCCAGTAGTATCACCCCCGGGTACTCTGGGGCCAACGTCCTGACTTTC.